These 5 T cell receptor beta chains share one sample of origin, sequenced in a study of shared clonotypes between healthy human individuals. Libraries were prepared by immunoSEQ multiplex PCR; TCRdb keeps only in-frame clonotypes and omits some of them. The sample shows about 680,000 clones, around 73% of them seen only once. Material for sequencing was memory CD4+ T cells sorted from blood. As to subset: CD45RA-negative fraction. The receptors were sampled from a woman in her thirties in good health.

The count of this clone is one. J is TRBJ1-5 and V is TRBV18; D remains unclear. The CDR3 runs 15 residues. V lost 2 bases and J 4 bases, leaving 12 bases between the germline ends. Germline V lookup: CDR1 KGHSH, CDR2 LQKENI. The CDR3 here is CASSPGSNANQPQHF. DNA for the CDR3: TGTGCCAGCTCACCAGGTTCAAACGCTAATCAGCCCCAGCATTTT.

The chain is built from TRBV7-6 and TRBJ1-1; D remains unclear. The germline V gene encodes CDR1 SGHVS and CDR2 FNYEAQ. This CDR3 has 17 amino acids. V lost 1 base to trimming and J lost 6 bases, with 21 bases between them. CDR3 amino acids: CASSLVSPGFRNAEAFF. DNA of the CDR3: TGTGCCAGCAGCTTAGTATCCCCAGGCTTCAGAAACGCTGAAGCTTTCTTT.

Concerning this clone itself: The same CDR3 can be traced to other DNA sequences in this sample. The J gene is TRBJ1-1, the V gene TRBV2; no clear D. The CDR3 covers 11 residues. From germline, CDR1 is SNHLY and CDR2 FYNNEI. Trimming pared 5 bases from V and 0 bases from J, leaving 1 base between. The CDR3 loop reads CASSLNTEAFF. The DNA for the CDR3 is TGTGCCAGCAGTTTGAACACTGAAGCTTTCTTT.

The rearrangement uses TRBV28 and TRBJ2-1; D is unresolved. The CDR3 is 19 residues long. Trimming shortened V by 6 bases and J by 7 bases, and 31 bases separated the two germline ends. Germline V gene data show CDR1 as MDHEN and CDR2 as SYDVKM. The CDR3 sequence: CASRGTDSVFGTTGNEQFF. The CDR3 DNA follows: TGTGCCAGCAGGGGTACTGATAGTGTCTTCGGCACTACTGGGAATGAGCAGTTCTTC.

The chain uses TRBV7-9 and TRBJ1-5; the D is unclear. Germline CDR1 SEHNR, CDR2 FQNEAQ (reference sequence). The length of the CDR3 is 13 residues. V lost 2 bases and J 4 bases, leaving 6 bases between the germline ends. CDR3 DNA sequence: TGTGCCAGCAGCTTAAGGGTAAATCAGCCCCAGCATTTT. It specifies CASSLRVNQPQHF.